Included here is one TCR beta chain sequence, with context. CDR3 length equals 15 residues. Germline lookup yields CDR1 SNHLY and CDR2 FYNNEI. V was trimmed by 6 bases and J by 4 bases, leaving 15 bases between them. This sample stems from a study of blood T cell repertoires in COVID-19. Turning to the study itself: Sites across the United States, Italy and Spain contributed samples from acute and convalescent COVID-19.

The authors' processing: For nucleated cells, counts were estimated from reference gene primer amplification. Some clones are missing from TCRdb's copy, which holds only in-frame ones; the method was immunoSEQ multiplex PCR. The V and J calls and clone size are taken from that table; D and trimming were inferred from the DNA. This sample yields more than 200,000 clones, of which approximately 87% are seen a single time; roughly 2% belongs to the top ten. This TCR was sampled from a woman between 45 and 65 years old with acute or convalescent COVID-19. The chain joins TRBV2 to TRBJ2-2; TRBD2 might be the D (6 bases). Sequencing used peripheral blood. The CDR3 sequence: CASSFAGLGTGELFF. The DNA for the CDR3 is TGTGCCAGCAGCTTCGCGGGGCTGGGCACCGGGGAGCTGTTTTTT.